Included here is one T cell receptor beta chain sequence, with context. The antigen is undetermined. These data come from a study of cytomegalovirus exposure and HLA in healthy donors. The study's findings and limits: Later genetic work tied a missense DCLRE1C variant to beta-chain V and J trimming.

The PCR contained 60 Vbeta and 13 Jbeta primers. Produced via immunoSEQ multiplex PCR; TCRdb's table is partial and in-frame only. Among around 170,000 clones listed, 75% to 90% were seen once. Sequenced: PBMCs. This TCR was recovered from a woman aged 50 to 65 in good health and CMV-seropositive.

The DNA of the CDR3 is TGTGCCACCAGCATTGGACTAGCGGGGGGCGGGGGGAATGAGCAGTTCTTC. Translation gives CATSIGLAGGGGNEQFF. The chain recombines TRBV15 with TRBJ2-1, with TRBD2 matching 14 bases. J gave up 7 bases and V 4 bases, and 9 bases lay outside the gene matches. This CDR3 is 17 amino acids long. Per the germline V gene, CDR1 is LNHNV and CDR2 is YYDKDF (reference sequence). Together with reference TRBV15 and TRBJ2-1, the CDR3 gives the full variable domain: DAMVIQNPRYQVTQFGKPVTLSCSQTLNHNVMYWYQQKSSQAPKLLFHYYDKDFNNEADTPDNFQSRRPNTSFCFLDIRSPGLGDTAMYLCATSIGLAGGGGNEQFFGPGTRLTVL.